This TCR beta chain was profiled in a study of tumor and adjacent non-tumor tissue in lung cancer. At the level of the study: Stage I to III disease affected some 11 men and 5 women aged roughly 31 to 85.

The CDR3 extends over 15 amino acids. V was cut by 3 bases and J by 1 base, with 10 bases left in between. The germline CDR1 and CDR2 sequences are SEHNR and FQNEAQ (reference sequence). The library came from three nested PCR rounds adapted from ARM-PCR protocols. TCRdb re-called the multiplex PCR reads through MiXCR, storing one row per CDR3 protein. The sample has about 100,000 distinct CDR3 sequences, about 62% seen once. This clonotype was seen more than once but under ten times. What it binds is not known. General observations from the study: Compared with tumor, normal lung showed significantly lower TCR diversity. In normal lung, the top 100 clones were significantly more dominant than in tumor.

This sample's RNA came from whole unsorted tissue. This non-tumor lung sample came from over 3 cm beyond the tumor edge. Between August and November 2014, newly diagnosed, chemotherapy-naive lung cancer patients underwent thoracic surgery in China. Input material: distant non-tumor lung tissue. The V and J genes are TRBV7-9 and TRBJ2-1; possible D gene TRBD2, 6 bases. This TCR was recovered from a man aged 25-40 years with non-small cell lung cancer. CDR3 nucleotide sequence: TGTGCCAGCAGCTTGAGCGGGCTTTCCTACAATGAGCAGTTCTTC. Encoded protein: CASSLSGLSYNEQFF. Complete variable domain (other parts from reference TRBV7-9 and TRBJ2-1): DTGVSQNPRHKITKRGQNVTFRCDPISEHNRLYWYRQTLGQGPEFLTYFQNEAQLEKSRLLSDRFSAERPKGSFSTLEIQRTEQGDSAMYLCASSLSGLSYNEQFFGPGTRLTVL.